The text below deals with one T cell receptor (beta chain). The antigen remains unidentified. The sample is drawn from a study of long-term antiretroviral therapy in people with HIV. Study results and caveats: The data indicate that diversity increased after ART but remained below transplant donor controls. Repertoires in HIV (unlike those of controls) had narrower CDR3 length ranges. Clones that expanded before ART (that is, prior to treatment) dominated the repertoire at all time points.

Samples were assayed with immunoSEQ v3.0 at survey level. Profiling relied on immunoSEQ multiplex PCR, and the TCRdb table lists in-frame clones only, not all of them. The sample includes fewer than 30,000 clones, roughly four fifths of them seen just once. Germline V lookup: CDR1 SGHDN, CDR2 FVKESK. Trimming removed 1 base at V and 3 bases at J, with 3 bases between. This CDR3 has 13 amino acids. This clonotype was obtained from a woman aged 25 to 45 with HIV. The V gene is TRBV14, the J gene TRBJ2-2; D gene ambiguous. The sample was unsorted PBMCs, taken 1.1 years before starting antiretroviral therapy. CDR3 in amino acids: CASSQGYTGELFF. The CDR3 DNA sequence: TGTGCCAGCAGCCAAGGGTACACCGGGGAGCTGTTTTTT.